The TCR beta chain described here comes from a study of blood T cell repertoires in COVID-19. Assay: immunoSEQ multiplex PCR; the TCRdb copy retains only in-frame clones and omits some. This table holds 200,000 to 250,000 clones, approximately 85% found once. CDR3 length: 13 amino acids. V lost 4 bases to trimming and J lost 3 bases, with 9 bases between them. CDR1 and CDR2 from the germline V gene are SNHLY and FYNNEI. This chain joins TRBV2 and TRBJ1-2; no clear D. This TCR derives from a woman between 70 and 85 years old with COVID-19, enrolled during active disease. Material for sequencing was peripheral blood. CDR3 loop: CASSAVRDYGYTF. The CDR3 DNA reads as TGTGCCAGCAGTGCGGTTCGGGACTATGGCTACACCTTC. Full variable domain (rest looked up from reference TRBV2 and TRBJ1-2): EPEVTQTPSHQVTQMGQEVILRCVPISNHLYFYWYRQILGQKVEFLVSFYNNEISEKSEIFDDQFSVERPDGSNFTLKIRSTKLEDSAMYFCASSAVRDYGYTFGSGTRLTVV.